This passage covers 27 T cell receptor beta chains from one sample sequenced in a study of T-cell memory formation after mild COVID-19. TCRdb analysed the 5' RACE reads with MiXCR anew, one entry per CDR3 protein. The data contain 90,000 to 120,000 distinct CDR3 sequences, 15% to 20% of them seen just once; the ten biggest clones take up roughly 5.5%. Sequencing input: PBMCs or a T cell subset sorted from them (not recorded which). Every receptor here comes from a man aged 18-30 years who had mild COVID-19 (a few samples of this study predate the infection). Cell type and time point are not known.

This clonotype occurred a few times. The rearrangement joins TRBV7-2 to TRBJ2-3, with 12 bases matching TRBD2. Germline lookup yields CDR1 SGHTA and CDR2 FQGNSA. The trim removed 5 bases at V and 7 bases at J, leaving 4 bases unmatched. The CDR3 is 14 amino acids. CDR3 bases: TGTGCCAGCAGCAGTACTAGCGGGGGGAATACGCAGTATTTT. It translates to CASSSTSGGNTQYF.

Only a few counts were recorded for this clonotype. Mismatch with germline at one junction end may stem from a read error. This chain uses TRBV7-7 with TRBJ2-5, with D perhaps given as TRBD1 or TRBD2 (5 bases each). This CDR3 has 12 amino acids. Germline V gene data show CDR1 as SSHAT and CDR2 as FNYEAQ (reference sequence). CDR3 nucleotide sequence: TGTGCTAGCAGTTGGGACGGGGAGACCCAGTACTTC. This codes for CASSWDGETQYF.

The chain couples TRBV2 to TRBJ2-5; possible D gene TRBD2, 6 bases. CDR3 size: 11 residues. The V end was cut by 6 bases, the J end by 4 bases, with 6 bases between. Germline V gives CDR1 SNHLY, CDR2 FYNNEI. This CDR3 is CASRGGETQYF. The CDR3 nucleotides read TGTGCCAGCAGGGGAGGAGAGACCCAGTACTTC. The full variable domain, with the rest looked up from reference TRBV2 and TRBJ2-5, is EPEVTQTPSHQVTQMGQEVILRCVPISNHLYFYWYRQILGQKVEFLVSFYNNEISEKSEIFDDQFSVERPDGSNFTLKIRSTKLEDSAMYFCASRGGETQYFGPGTRLLVL.

In its sample, this clonotype was seen a few times. The chain uses TRBV30 and TRBJ2-5; a weak D match, TRBD1 (6 bases). The V and J ends lost 0 bases and 3 bases respectively, with 8 bases between them. This CDR3 is built from 13 residues. Per the germline V gene, CDR1 is GTSNPN and CDR2 is SVGIG (reference sequence). CDR3 bases: TGTGCCTGGAGTGTTCAGGGGAAAGAGACCCAGTACTTC. Translating it yields CAWSVQGKETQYF. Together with reference TRBV30 and TRBJ2-5, the CDR3 gives the full variable domain: SQTIHQWPATLVQPVGSPLSLECTVEGTSNPNLYWYRQAAGRGLQLLFYSVGIGQISSEVPQNLSASRPQDRQFILSSKKLLLSDSGFYLCAWSVQGKETQYFGPGTRLLVL.

This clonotype was detected a few times. The chain employs TRBV20-1 and TRBJ1-3; no firm D call. The germline V and J ends were trimmed by 0 bases and 0 bases, with 9 bases remaining between them. The germline CDR1 and CDR2 sequences are DFQATT and SNEGSKA (reference sequence). This CDR3 has 15 residues. The DNA of the CDR3 is TGCAGTGCTAGAGATCCACGGAGCTCTGGAAACACCATATATTTT. Amino acids: CSARDPRSSGNTIYF.

V is TRBV10-3 and J is TRBJ2-7; D gene uncertain. V was trimmed by 6 bases and J by 3 bases, leaving 12 bases between them. This CDR3 spans 13 amino acids. The germline CDR1 and CDR2 sequences are ENHRY and SYGVKD. In nucleotides, the CDR3 is TGTGCCATCAGCCGAGAGGTGGGCTACGAGCAGTACGTC. Its translation: CAISREVGYEQYV.

At least ten counts were recorded for this clonotype. This chain connects TRBV7-9 to TRBJ2-4; 10 bases agree with TRBD1. V shed 3 bases and J 0 bases; nucleotides not matched to a gene: 8. The CDR3 is 18 residues long. Per the germline V gene, CDR1 is SEHNR and CDR2 is FQNEAQ (reference sequence). The CDR3 loop is CASSFGQGDPIAKNIQYF. The CDR3 bases are TGTGCCAGCAGCTTCGGACAGGGGGACCCAATAGCCAAAAACATTCAGTACTTC.

This clonotype appeared many times. The chain couples TRBV6-5 to TRBJ2-5; the D gene is possibly TRBD1 (7 bases). This CDR3 region has 15 residues. Germline CDR1 reads MNHEY; CDR2 reads SVGAGI. The V gene lost 5 bases and the J gene lost 4 bases, with 17 bases spanning the gap. The CDR3 coding sequence is TGTGCCAGCAGTAAGGGGACAGTGGGGGGAGAGACCCAGTACTTC. This translates into CASSKGTVGGETQYF.

The chain employs TRBV6-2 or TRBV6-3 and TRBJ2-1; D is perhaps TRBD2 (5 bases). The germline V gene has CDR1 MNHEY and CDR2 SVGEGT. The CDR3 extends over 15 amino acids. V was cut by 6 bases and J by 0 bases, with 12 bases left in between. The CDR3 reads CASRPDYASYNEQFF. The CDR3 DNA reads TGTGCCAGCAGACCCGACTATGCCTCCTACAATGAGCAGTTCTTC.

The V and J genes are TRBV4-3 and TRBJ2-2, with D hard to call. Germline CDR1 and CDR2: LGHNA and YSLEER. The CDR3 length is 14 residues. V shed 1 base and J shed 0 bases, with 3 bases lying between them. CDR3 amino acids: CASSQAANTGELFF. In DNA, the CDR3 is TGCGCCAGCAGCCAAGCGGCGAACACCGGGGAGCTGTTTTTT.

V and J are TRBV20-1 and TRBJ1-2, with D maybe TRBD1 (5 bases). Per the germline V gene, CDR1 is DFQATT and CDR2 is SNEGSKA (reference sequence). V was shortened by 6 bases and J by 3 bases, with 11 bases between the two germline ends. This CDR3 is 12 amino acids long. The CDR3 DNA is TGCAGTGCCGGGACGGCGGACTATGGCTACACCTTC. This gives the protein CSAGTADYGYTF.

This sequence joins TRBV6-5 and TRBJ2-3; 10 nucleotides match TRBD2. This CDR3 has 15 residues. The V gene end was trimmed by 6 bases and the J gene end by 1 base; junction bases not matched to a gene: 4. Germline assignment: CDR1 MNHEY and CDR2 SVGAGI. As DNA, the CDR3 is TGTGCCAGCAGGTATACTAGCGGGGGCACAGATACGCAGTATTTT. Translating gives CASRYTSGGTDTQYF.

This clonotype was observed a handful of times. V is TRBV10-3 and J is TRBJ1-2; 7 nucleotides match TRBD1. Unmatched junction bases numbered 13, after V lost 4 bases and J lost 11 bases. Germline CDR1 ENHRY, CDR2 SYGVKD. The CDR3 consists of 14 residues. In nucleotides, the CDR3 is TGTGCCATCAGTGCGGGAGCCGGGACAGTTAAATACACCTTC. Its protein is CAISAGAGTVKYTF.

The chain carries TRBV2 and TRBJ2-7; TRBD1 aligns across 8 bases. CDR1 is SNHLY, CDR2 FYNNEI, per germline. V lost 8 bases to trimming and J lost 3 bases; unmatched junction nucleotides: 0. The length of the CDR3 is 11 residues. CDR3 nucleotide sequence: TGTGCCAGCGACAGGGGCTACGAGCAGTACTTC. This gives the protein CASDRGYEQYF.

This clonotype was detected only a few times. V is TRBV4-1 and J is TRBJ2-2; TRBD2 matches at 14 bases. This CDR3 contains 18 residues. The V gene end was trimmed by 1 base and the J gene end by 5 bases; junction bases not matched to a gene: 6. Germline-derived CDR1 and CDR2 are MGHRA and YSYEKL. The CDR3 nucleotides are TGCGCCAGCAGCCAAGTGGGACTAGCGGGGGTAGGGACCGGGGAGCTGTTTTTT. This translates into CASSQVGLAGVGTGELFF.

This clonotype occurred a few times. This chain uses TRBV9 with TRBJ2-1; TRBD2 aligns across 10 bases. This CDR3 is 13 amino acids long. The germline CDR1 and CDR2 sequences are SGDLS and YYNGEE. The ends lost 0 bases at V and 9 bases at J; junction bases unmatched: 0. The CDR3 is CASSVVAGGEQFF. CDR3 DNA sequence: TGTGCCAGCAGCGTAGTAGCGGGGGGTGAGCAGTTCTTC.

The CDR3 DNA sequence: TGCAGCGGGACCCTAGCGGGGGGGTACAATGAGCAGTTCTTC. Encoded protein: CSGTLAGGYNEQFF. The J gene is TRBJ2-1, the V gene TRBV29-1; 12 nucleotides match TRBD2. The germline V gene encodes CDR1 SQVTM and CDR2 ANQGSEA. This CDR3 comprises 14 residues. The V segment lost 7 bases and the J segment 4 bases; nucleotides outside the gene matches: 5.

This clonotype was seen a handful of times. In DNA, the CDR3 is TGTGCCAGCAGCCCCGGGGGAGGCACAGATACGCAGTATTTT. It is translated as CASSPGGGTDTQYF. The rearrangement links TRBV7-3 to TRBJ2-3, with D possibly matching TRBD2 (6 bases). This CDR3 spans 14 amino acids. Germline V gene data show CDR1 as SGHTA and CDR2 as FQGTGA. V shed 5 bases and J shed 1 base, with 10 bases lying between them.

This chain links TRBV7-2 with TRBJ2-3, with D perhaps matching TRBD1 (6 bases). The length of the CDR3 is 14 residues. Germline-derived CDR1 and CDR2 are SGHTA and FQGNSA. Trimming left V 6 bases short and J 3 bases short, with 13 bases between. CDR3 in DNA: TGTGCCAGCAGACCAAGTAGGGGGACAGATACGCAGTATTTT. This gives the protein CASRPSRGTDTQYF.

In its sample, this clonotype was seen a few times. This chain links TRBV4-1 with TRBJ2-5, with D uncertain. The CDR3 totals 14 residues. The V and J ends lost 4 bases and 5 bases respectively, with 14 bases between them. Germline loops: CDR1 MGHRA, CDR2 YSYEKL. The CDR3 reads CASSLPLQSETQYF. CDR3 sequence (DNA): TGCGCCAGCAGCCTCCCCCTCCAGTCGGAGACCCAGTACTTC.

This clonotype appeared a few times. V is TRBV5-1 and J is TRBJ1-5, with 7 nucleotides matching TRBD1. Germline V gene lookup returns CDR1 SGHRS and CDR2 YFSETQ. This CDR3 has 15 residues. V was clipped by 0 bases and J by 6 bases; unmatched bases: 6. CDR3 loop: CASSLDGRGGQPQHF. In DNA form, the CDR3 reads TGCGCCAGCAGCTTGGATGGCAGGGGGGGTCAGCCCCAGCATTTT. Complete variable domain (other parts from reference TRBV5-1 and TRBJ1-5): KAGVTQTPRYLIKTRGQQVTLSCSPISGHRSVSWYQQTPGQGLQFLFEYFSETQRNKGNFPGRFSGRQFSNSRSEMNVSTLELGDSALYLCASSLDGRGGQPQHFGDGTRLSIL.

V is TRBV5-5 and J is TRBJ1-4; D perhaps matches TRBD1 (5 bases). V was clipped by 3 bases and J by 8 bases, with 17 bases between them. This CDR3 comprises 15 residues. CDR1 SGHKS and CDR2 YYEKEE come from the germline V gene (reference sequence). The CDR3 here is CASSSRATSGEKLFF. CDR3 DNA: TGTGCCAGCAGCTCCAGGGCTACTTCTGGGGAAAAACTGTTTTTT.

There are a few counts of this clonotype. The chain carries TRBV6-5 and TRBJ2-7; unclear D gene. This CDR3 comprises 11 residues. Germline assignment: CDR1 MNHEY and CDR2 SVGAGI. Trimming shortened V by 1 base and J by 7 bases, and 5 bases separated the two germline ends. The CDR3 reads CASSYLGEQYF. DNA of the CDR3: TGTGCCAGCAGTTACTTGGGAGAGCAGTACTTC.

This chain uses TRBV6-5 with TRBJ1-1, with TRBD1 matching over 7 bases. Germline-derived CDR1 and CDR2 are MNHEY and SVGAGI. The CDR3 runs 15 residues. V gave up 2 bases and J gave up 1 base; unmatched junction bases: 4. The CDR3: CASSYRGRGNTEAFF. CDR3 in DNA: TGTGCCAGCAGTTACAGGGGGCGCGGGAACACTGAAGCTTTCTTT.

This rearrangement joins TRBV3-2 to TRBJ2-7; the table's TRBD1 call for D was not verified on the DNA. TRBV3-2 is assigned pseudogene status. The CDR3 sequence is 18 residues long. CDR3 sequence: CASSLDRGLIPSSYEQYV. For the CDR3, the DNA is TGTGCCAGCAGCCTAGACAGGGGGCTCATCCCTAGCTCCTACGAGCAGTACGTC.

This clonotype was detected only a few times. The V call is TRBV2, the J call TRBJ1-5, with 7 bases aligning to TRBD1. The CDR3 covers 15 residues. V shed 6 bases and J 0 bases; nucleotides not matched to a gene: 5. The germline CDR1 and CDR2 sequences are SNHLY and FYNNEI. The DNA of the CDR3 is TGTGCCAGCAGAGACAGGGACCATAGCAATCAGCCCCAGCATTTT. Its protein product is CASRDRDHSNQPQHF.

This clonotype was picked up a small number of times. This chain links TRBV7-2 with TRBJ1-2; no reliable D call. Germline values: CDR1 SGHTA, CDR2 FQGNSA. CDR3 size: 14 residues. With 6 bases removed from V and 8 bases from J, the gap between germline ends came to 19 bases. As DNA, the CDR3 is TGTGCCAGCAGTCCAGACGACACCAGGACGGGCTACACCTTC. It yields the protein CASSPDDTRTGYTF.